Shown below are 20 T cell receptor beta chains from a single sample sequenced in a study of CD8+ T cells in alopecia areata (dated by TCRdb to between 2017 and 2018). Library generation was performed with the immunoSEQ multiplex PCR assay. RNA was extracted from all samples and reverse transcribed into cDNA, which served as template for TCR sequencing. TCRdb obtained this table from immuneACCESS and retained in-frame rearrangements with V and J assigned. These tables miss some clones; where compared with another copy, unresolved V genes account for less than half of the shortfall, and the remainder is unexplained. The sample table lists roughly 5,000 clones, approximately 74% of them with a count of one. The ten largest clones represent 9.5% to 15% of the sample. Reading the label with the study, this specimen's time point is: about 5 months on oral tofacitinib. What the treatment or condition label conveys for this sample: oral pan-JAK inhibitor, 5-10 mg twice daily. From alopecia areata patients, peripheral blood was collected along with lesional scalp punch biopsies.

The sample here was skin, taken at week 24, from a patient treated with tofacitinib. Receptor source: a human donor with alopecia areata.

The gene calls are TRBV7-6 and TRBJ1-1, with TRBD1 matching 10 bases. CDR1 is SGHVS and CDR2 is FNYEAQ in the germline V gene. The CDR3 spans 16 residues. V lost 3 bases and J lost 4; bases outside the gene matches: 8. For the CDR3, the DNA is TGTGCCAGCAGCTTCTTTGGGACAGGGGAAGCCACTGAAGCTTTCTTT. This translates into CASSFFGTGEATEAFF.

The chain joins TRBV7-2 to TRBJ1-4; no definite D call. Per germline, CDR1 SGHTA and CDR2 FQGNSA. Trimming shortened V by 4 bases and J by 8 bases, and 17 bases separated the two germline ends. The CDR3 contains 15 residues. The CDR3 reads CASSSPEGATEKLFF. As DNA, the CDR3 is TGTGCCAGCAGCTCCCCGGAGGGCGCAACGGAAAAACTGTTTTTT.

The V gene is TRBV4-3, the J gene TRBJ2-3; no definite D call. V gave up 1 base and J gave up 2 bases, with 13 bases separating them. In germline, CDR1 is LGHNA, CDR2 YSLEER. The CDR3 is made up of 16 amino acids. The CDR3 region is CASSQGALTITDTQYF. Written as DNA, the CDR3 is TGCGCCAGCAGCCAAGGTGCCCTGACGATCACAGATACGCAGTATTTT.

This chain connects TRBV11-3 to TRBJ2-1; 9 nucleotides align to TRBD1. The trim removed 6 bases at V and 6 bases at J, leaving 3 bases unmatched. The germline V gene encodes CDR1 SGHNT and CDR2 YENEEA. The CDR3 runs 13 residues. The CDR3 region is CASRPTGGNEQFF. The CDR3, as DNA: TGTGCCAGCAGGCCGACAGGGGGCAATGAGCAGTTCTTC.

This clone was counted once. This chain uses TRBV5-4 with TRBJ2-2; 7 bases match TRBD1. Germline CDR1 reads SGHNT; CDR2 reads YYREEE (reference sequence). V lost 4 bases and J lost 1; bases outside the gene matches: 4. There are 15 residues in the CDR3. CDR3 protein: CASSGGQRNTGELFF. CDR3 in DNA: TGTGCCAGCAGCGGGGGACAGCGGAACACCGGGGAGCTGTTTTTT.

The chain links TRBV7-9 to TRBJ1-2, with a tentative D call TRBD1 (5 bases). Trimming removed 4 bases from V and 3 bases from J, with 15 bases in between. Germline-derived CDR1 and CDR2 are SEHNR and FQNEAQ (reference sequence). This CDR3 comprises 15 residues. Written as DNA, the CDR3 is TGTGCCAGCAGCTCCTCGGCAGGGATAGACTATGGCTACACCTTC. It specifies CASSSSAGIDYGYTF.

This clone turned up a few times. The chain uses TRBV7-9 and TRBJ1-6, with TRBD1 matching 7 bases. The CDR3 has 15 amino acids. Trimming at V came to 3 bases and at J to 7 bases, leaving 6 bases not matched to a gene. Germline assignment: CDR1 SEHNR and CDR2 FQNEAQ (reference sequence). CDR3: CASSFENRGNSPLHF. The CDR3 bases are TGTGCCAGCAGCTTTGAGAACAGGGGAAATTCACCCCTCCACTTT. Full variable domain (outside the CDR3, taken from reference TRBV7-9 and TRBJ1-6): DTGVSQNPRHKITKRGQNVTFRCDPISEHNRLYWYRQTLGQGPEFLTYFQNEAQLEKSRLLSDRFSAERPKGSFSTLEIQRTEQGDSAMYLCASSFENRGNSPLHFGNGTRLTVT.

The chain carries TRBV9 and TRBJ1-1, with D possibly TRBD1 on 5 matching bases. The CDR3 is 13 residues long. V was cut by 6 bases and J by 1 base, with 10 bases left in between. The V gene's germline CDR1 is SGDLS and CDR2 YYNGEE. CDR3 sequence reads: CASTAGPNTEAFF. The CDR3 bases are TGTGCCAGCACTGCAGGGCCGAACACTGAAGCTTTCTTT. The full variable domain, rest sourced from reference TRBV9 and TRBJ1-1, is DSGVTQTPKHLITATGQRVTLRCSPRSGDLSVYWYQQSLDQGLQFLIQYYNGEERAKGNILERFSAQQFPDLHSELNLSSLELGDSALYFCASTAGPNTEAFFGQGTRLTVV.

This clone was counted between two and nine times. The V call is TRBV5-1, the J call TRBJ2-2, with D unclear. The CDR3 has 15 residues. Germline V lookup: CDR1 SGHRS, CDR2 YFSETQ. Trimming took 7 bases from V and 1 from J, leaving 14 bases between them. DNA of the CDR3: TGCGCCAGCCGCCCTCAGACCATGAACACCGGGGAGCTGTTTTTT. Its protein product is CASRPQTMNTGELFF.

This sequence joins TRBV6-6 and TRBJ1-2; perhaps TRBD1 as D (5 bases). The CDR3 consists of 14 residues. The germline CDR1 and CDR2 sequences are MNHNY and SVGAGI (reference sequence). Deletions cut 6 bases from V and 6 bases from J, with 17 bases between. CDR3 sequence reads: CASSPRGGMDGYTF. Written as DNA, the CDR3 is TGTGCCAGCAGCCCTCGTGGGGGGATGGATGGCTACACCTTC.

The chain has TRBV29-1 and TRBJ1-4, with TRBD1 matching 10 bases. V lost 4 bases and J lost 7; bases outside the gene matches: 0. The CDR3 has 12 residues. From germline, CDR1 is SQVTM and CDR2 ANQGSEA. The CDR3 protein is CSVGTGGEKLFF. Here the CDR3 DNA reads TGCAGCGTTGGGACAGGGGGTGAAAAACTGTTTTTT.

This chain connects TRBV5-5 to TRBJ2-3; D call uncertain. The germline V and J ends were trimmed by 1 base and 6 bases, with 9 bases remaining between them. Germline CDR1 and CDR2: SGHKS and YYEKEE (reference sequence). The CDR3 sequence is 13 residues long. The CDR3 DNA sequence: TGTGCCAGCAGCTTGTCAGGTTTGGATACGCAGTATTTT. Its translation: CASSLSGLDTQYF.

This clone came up a few times. The J gene is TRBJ2-7, the V gene TRBV27; 10 nucleotides match TRBD1. Trimming took 5 bases from V and 2 from J; bases not matched to a gene: 9. This CDR3 spans 16 amino acids. Germline values: CDR1 MNHEY, CDR2 SMNVEV (reference sequence). The CDR3, as DNA: TGTGCCAGCAGTGGAATACGGACAGGGGGGACCTACGAGCAGTACTTC. Translation gives CASSGIRTGGTYEQYF.

V is TRBV5-1 and J is TRBJ2-5; TRBD1 agrees at 8 bases. The J call may be wrong; the DNA end is better matched by TRBJ2-7. Per germline, CDR1 SGHRS and CDR2 YFSETQ. This CDR3 is 13 amino acids long. The CDR3 sequence: CASSTDRAHEQYF. The CDR3 region has the DNA TGCGCCAGCAGCACGGACAGGGCCCACGAGCAGTACTTC.

The chain has TRBV19 and TRBJ1-2; 7 bases are a match to TRBD1. This CDR3 comprises 15 residues. The trim removed 3 bases at V and 0 bases at J, leaving 4 bases unmatched. Germline values: CDR1 LNHDA, CDR2 SQIVND (reference sequence). The DNA of the CDR3 is TGTGCCAGTAGTATCTCCGGACAGGCTAACTATGGCTACACCTTC. As protein: CASSISGQANYGYTF.

The V call is TRBV7-9, the J call TRBJ1-1; D gene unclear. V was shortened by 1 base and J by 5 bases, with 5 bases between the two germline ends. The germline V gene has CDR1 SEHNR and CDR2 FQNEAQ (reference sequence). This CDR3 comprises 12 residues. The DNA of the CDR3 is TGTGCCAGCAGCTTAGATGCGACTGAAGCTTTCTTT. Translated, it gives CASSLDATEAFF.

The chain combines TRBV9 with TRBJ1-2; 8 nucleotides agree with TRBD1. Unmatched junction bases numbered 13, after V lost 4 bases and J lost 2 bases. The germline V gene encodes CDR1 SGDLS and CDR2 YYNGEE. The CDR3 runs to 17 residues. The chain's CDR3 is CASSMAPGGAGNYGYTF. The CDR3 DNA follows: TGTGCCAGCAGCATGGCGCCAGGGGGCGCCGGAAACTATGGCTACACCTTC.

This clone was seen a single time. This chain uses TRBV7-2 with TRBJ1-5; 7 bases are a match to TRBD1. The V gene's germline CDR1 is SGHTA and CDR2 FQGNSA. V shed 5 bases, J shed 7 bases, and the junction held 8 bases outside the gene matches. The CDR3 spans 14 residues. The CDR3 is CASSPRQGRQPQHF. In nucleotides, the CDR3 is TGTGCCAGCAGCCCCCGACAGGGACGCCAGCCCCAGCATTTT.

This chain uses TRBV4-3 with TRBJ1-1; D may be TRBD1 (6 bases). V was shortened by 3 bases and J by 11 bases, with 16 bases between the two germline ends. There are 13 residues in the CDR3. CDR1 and CDR2 from the germline V gene are LGHNA and YSLEER. DNA of the CDR3: TGCGCCAGCAGCCAGGCGAACAGGGTGTGGGCTTTCTTT. Translation gives CASSQANRVWAFF.

The chain is built from TRBV7-8 and TRBJ1-1; D unclear. Trimming stripped 4 bases from V and 0 bases from J, with 18 bases between. Germline values: CDR1 SGHVS, CDR2 FQNEAQ. CDR3 length: 17 residues. CDR3 coding DNA: TGTGCCAGCAGCTACCTCCGGGCCAAGACTATGAACACTGAAGCTTTCTTT. It is translated as CASSYLRAKTMNTEAFF.